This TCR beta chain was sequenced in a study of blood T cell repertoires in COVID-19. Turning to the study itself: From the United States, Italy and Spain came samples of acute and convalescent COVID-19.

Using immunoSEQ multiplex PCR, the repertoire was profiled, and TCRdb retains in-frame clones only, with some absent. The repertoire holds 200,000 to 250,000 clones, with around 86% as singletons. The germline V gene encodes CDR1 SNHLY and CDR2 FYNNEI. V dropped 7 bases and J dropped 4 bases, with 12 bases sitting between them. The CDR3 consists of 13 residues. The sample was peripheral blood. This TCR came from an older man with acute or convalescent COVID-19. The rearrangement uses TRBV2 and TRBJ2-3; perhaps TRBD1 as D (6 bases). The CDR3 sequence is CASTWGQSDTQYF. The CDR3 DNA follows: TGTGCCAGCACCTGGGGGCAGTCAGATACGCAGTATTTT.